This T cell receptor beta chain was captured in a study of cytomegalovirus exposure and HLA in healthy donors. This CDR3 contains 14 residues. CDR1 LGHNA and CDR2 YNFKEQ come from the germline V gene. Trimming cost V 0 bases and J 5 bases, with 11 bases left between them. The PCR employed 60 Vbeta primers together with 13 Jbeta primers. TCRdb keeps only in-frame clones here, not all; method: immunoSEQ multiplex PCR. Of approximately 100,000 clones in the sample, around 83% were seen once. The material sequenced was PBMCs. The chain recombines TRBV4-2 with TRBJ2-7; TRBD1 might be the D (5 bases). The source is a young man in good health and CMV-seronegative. CDR3 coding DNA: TGTGCCAGCAGCCAAGATCATGGACAAAACGAGCAGTACTTC. Protein product: CASSQDHGQNEQYF.